This T cell receptor (beta chain) was found in a study of cytomegalovirus exposure and HLA in healthy donors. Study conclusions and caveats: The authors later linked a missense DCLRE1C variant to TCR beta V- and J-gene trimming.

The PCR was carried out with 60 Vbeta primers and 13 Jbeta primers. TCRdb keeps only in-frame clones here, not all; method: immunoSEQ multiplex PCR. The sample consists of 75,000 to 95,000 clones, approximately 64% of them appearing once. Note on this clone: The antigen is unknown.

Donors were ostensibly healthy at sampling, although undocumented immune exposures were probable. The sample comprised PBMCs. This clonotype was sampled from a woman between 50 and 59 years old in good health and CMV-seropositive.

In nucleotides, the CDR3 is TGTGCCTGGACTAGCGGGATTTACAATGAGCAGTTCTTC. The encoded protein is CAWTSGIYNEQFF. The genes are TRBV30 and TRBJ2-1; 9 bases map to TRBD2. The germline gives CDR1 GTSNPN, CDR2 SVGIG (reference sequence). The CDR3 is 13 amino acids. V shed 4 bases, J shed 4 bases, and the junction held 2 bases outside the gene matches.